These 14 T cell receptor beta chains came from one sample sequenced in a study of blood T cell repertoires in COVID-19. Repertoires were generated with immunoSEQ multiplex PCR, while TCRdb's copy carries only in-frame clones and drops some. Among nearly 200,000 clones listed, 80% to 90% were seen once. The sample comprised PBMCs or T cells enriched from blood (not recorded which). These receptors came from a young woman who had recovered from COVID-19.

The rearrangement links TRBV12-3 or TRBV12-4 to TRBJ1-1, with D hard to call. Trimming left V 7 bases short and J 3 bases short, with 6 bases between. The CDR3 sequence is 11 residues long. CDR3 loop: CASTPYTEAFF. The DNA of the CDR3 is TGTGCCAGCACCCCTTACACTGAAGCTTTCTTT.

This chain joins TRBV2 and TRBJ1-2; 8 bases fit TRBD1. The CDR3 totals 13 residues. Germline CDR1 and CDR2: SNHLY and FYNNEI. Losses at the gene ends were 2 bases for V and 8 bases for J; bases not matched to a gene: 4. CDR3 nucleotides: TGTGCCAGCAGTGAACAGGGGGCCGGAGGCTACACCTTC. Translation gives CASSEQGAGGYTF.

The V call is TRBV28, the J call TRBJ2-7, with D perhaps TRBD1 (6 bases). The V end was cut by 2 bases, the J end by 7 bases, with 12 bases between. Germline loops: CDR1 MDHEN, CDR2 SYDVKM. The CDR3 is 13 amino acids. For the CDR3, the DNA is TGTGCCAGCAGTTTAACCCAGGGGCGAGAGCAGTACTTC. The encoded protein is CASSLTQGREQYF.

The CDR3 sequence is CASSWDRANGYTF. In DNA form, the CDR3 reads TGTGCCAGCAGCTGGGACAGGGCGAATGGCTACACCTTC. The chain uses TRBV5-5 and TRBJ1-2; TRBD1 matches at 9 bases. Per the germline V gene, CDR1 is SGHKS and CDR2 is YYEKEE (reference sequence). The CDR3 has 13 amino acids. V lost 3 bases to trimming and J lost 6 bases; unmatched junction nucleotides: 3.

In nucleotides, the CDR3 is TGCAGCGAGGCCGTGGAGTACAATGAGCAGTTCTTC. Its translation: CSEAVEYNEQFF. The genes are TRBV29-1 and TRBJ2-1; D is unclear. This CDR3 has 12 amino acids. The germline V and J ends were trimmed by 7 bases and 4 bases, with 11 bases remaining between them. Germline CDR1 and CDR2: SQVTM and ANQGSEA.

The V call is TRBV5-1, the J call TRBJ2-7; 9 bases are a match to TRBD1. J gave up 6 bases and V 2 bases, and 9 bases lay outside the gene matches. From germline, CDR1 is SGHRS and CDR2 YFSETQ. The CDR3 loop spans 15 amino acids. CDR3 in amino acids: CASSLVTGGLAEQYF. The CDR3 region has the DNA TGCGCCAGCAGCTTAGTTACAGGGGGCCTGGCCGAGCAGTACTTC.

The rearrangement joins TRBV7-9 to TRBJ2-1; 11 nucleotides agree with TRBD1. V dropped 7 bases and J dropped 3; count of bases not matched to a gene: 5. The CDR3 length is 15 residues. CDR1 and CDR2 from the germline V gene are SEHNR and FQNEAQ (reference sequence). CDR3 loop: CASTPGTGGYNEQFF. The CDR3 DNA follows: TGTGCCAGCACTCCCGGGACAGGGGGCTACAATGAGCAGTTCTTC.

The V and J genes are TRBV30 and TRBJ1-4, with 7 bases identical to TRBD1. Germline CDR1 and CDR2: GTSNPN and SVGIG (reference sequence). The CDR3 extends over 13 amino acids. The V segment lost 7 bases and the J segment 2 bases; nucleotides outside the gene matches: 4. The CDR3 DNA reads TGTGCCTTACAGGGGATCACTAATGAAAAACTGTTTTTT. This codes for CALQGITNEKLFF.

The V and J genes are TRBV28 and TRBJ1-5; 8 bases are a match to TRBD1. CDR3 length: 17 amino acids. Trimming cost V 6 bases and J 0 bases; bases outside gene matches: 10. CDR1 is MDHEN, CDR2 SYDVKM, per germline. The CDR3 DNA is TGTGCCAGCAGGAACCGGGACAGGAGTTATAGCAATCAGCCCCAGCATTTT. Amino acids: CASRNRDRSYSNQPQHF. The whole variable domain, remainder taken from reference TRBV28 and TRBJ1-5, is DVKVTQSSRYLVKRTGEKVFLECVQDMDHENMFWYRQDPGLGLRLIYFSYDVKMKEKGDIPEGYSVSREKKERFSLILESASTNQTSMYLCASRNRDRSYSNQPQHFGDGTRLSIL.

The CDR3 sequence is CASGLGAGATGELFF. The CDR3 nucleotides read TGTGCTAGTGGTTTGGGGGCAGGGGCCACCGGGGAGCTGTTTTTT. V usage is TRBV12-5 and J usage is TRBJ2-2, with TRBD1 as a possible D gene (6 bases). Germline assignment: CDR1 LGHNT and CDR2 FRNRAP. The CDR3 has 15 residues. Trimming removed 1 base from V and 4 bases from J, with 10 bases in between.

The CDR3 is CASSVTGGAGAGELFF. The CDR3 DNA follows: TGTGCCAGCAGCGTCACAGGGGGCGCCGGGGCCGGGGAGCTGTTTTTT. The chain is built from TRBV9 and TRBJ2-2; TRBD1 matches at 9 bases. Trimming cost V 2 bases and J 6 bases; bases outside gene matches: 8. CDR1 SGDLS and CDR2 YYNGEE come from the germline V gene. CDR3 length: 16 amino acids.

J is TRBJ2-5 and V is TRBV27; D not certain. Germline CDR1 MNHEY, CDR2 SMNVEV (reference sequence). This CDR3 comprises 17 residues. Trimming stripped 2 bases from V and 1 base from J, with 17 bases between. The CDR3 sequence is CASSLNARSSSQETQYF. CDR3 nucleotide sequence: TGTGCCAGCAGTTTAAACGCTAGATCTAGTTCCCAAGAGACCCAGTACTTC.

This clone was found once. This chain uses TRBV12-3 or TRBV12-4 with TRBJ1-2; D may be TRBD1 (5 bases). The V gene lost 3 bases and the J gene lost 13 bases, with 15 bases spanning the gap. This CDR3 is 12 amino acids long. The CDR3 nucleotides are TGTGCCAGCAGTTTTCAAGGGGCGGTCTCCACCTTC. This gives the protein CASSFQGAVSTF.

V gene TRBV12-3 or TRBV12-4 combines with J gene TRBJ1-4, with 7 nucleotides matching TRBD1. The trim removed 6 bases at V and 8 bases at J, leaving 3 bases unmatched. CDR3 size: 12 residues. This CDR3 reads CASRAGGEKLFF. CDR3 in DNA: TGTGCCAGCAGGGCAGGGGGAGAAAAACTGTTTTTT.